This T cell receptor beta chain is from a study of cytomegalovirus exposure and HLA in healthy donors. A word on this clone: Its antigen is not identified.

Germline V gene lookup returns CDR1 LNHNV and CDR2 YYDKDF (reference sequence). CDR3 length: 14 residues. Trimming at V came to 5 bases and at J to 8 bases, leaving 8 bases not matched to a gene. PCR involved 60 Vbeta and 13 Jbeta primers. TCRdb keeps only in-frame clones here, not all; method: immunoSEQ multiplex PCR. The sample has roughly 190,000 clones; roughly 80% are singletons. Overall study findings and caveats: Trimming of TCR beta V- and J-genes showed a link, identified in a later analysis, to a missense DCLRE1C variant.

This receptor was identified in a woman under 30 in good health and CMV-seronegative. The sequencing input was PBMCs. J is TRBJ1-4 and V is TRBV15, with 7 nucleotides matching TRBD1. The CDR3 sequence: CATSPRQGWEKLFF. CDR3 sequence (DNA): TGTGCCACCAGCCCCCGACAGGGTTGGGAAAAACTGTTTTTT. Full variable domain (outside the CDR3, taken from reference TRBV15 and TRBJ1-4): DAMVIQNPRYQVTQFGKPVTLSCSQTLNHNVMYWYQQKSSQAPKLLFHYYDKDFNNEADTPDNFQSRRPNTSFCFLDIRSPGLGDTAMYLCATSPRQGWEKLFFGSGTQLSVL.